This T cell receptor (beta chain) was identified during a study of technical replicates of blood from a few donors. Clones were sequenced by immunoSEQ multiplex PCR, and TCRdb holds only the in-frame ones, with some missing. The sample shows around 80,000 clones, roughly 98% of them seen only once. This CDR3 contains 15 residues. Per germline, CDR1 SGHRS and CDR2 YFSETQ. Trimming stripped 4 bases from V and 6 bases from J, with 20 bases between. Material for sequencing was T cells isolated from PBMCs. This clonotype was sampled from a human donor in good health. The rearrangement uses TRBV5-1 and TRBJ2-7; possible D gene TRBD2, 6 bases. CDR3 bases: TGCGCCAGCAGCGCCGGTGGGGGACTGGATTCCGAGCAGTACTTC. Protein sequence: CASSAGGGLDSEQYF.